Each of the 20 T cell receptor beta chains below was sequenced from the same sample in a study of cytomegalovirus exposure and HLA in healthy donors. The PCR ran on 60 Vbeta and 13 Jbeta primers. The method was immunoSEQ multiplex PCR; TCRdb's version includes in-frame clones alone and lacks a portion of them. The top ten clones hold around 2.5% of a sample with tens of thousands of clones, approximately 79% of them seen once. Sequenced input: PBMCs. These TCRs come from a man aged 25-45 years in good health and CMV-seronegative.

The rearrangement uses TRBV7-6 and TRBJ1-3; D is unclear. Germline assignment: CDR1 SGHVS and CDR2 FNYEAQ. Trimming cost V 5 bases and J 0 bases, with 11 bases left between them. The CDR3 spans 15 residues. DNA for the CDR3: TGTGCCAGCAGCCCCGGGAGCCGCTCTGGAAACACCATATATTTT. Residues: CASSPGSRSGNTIYF.

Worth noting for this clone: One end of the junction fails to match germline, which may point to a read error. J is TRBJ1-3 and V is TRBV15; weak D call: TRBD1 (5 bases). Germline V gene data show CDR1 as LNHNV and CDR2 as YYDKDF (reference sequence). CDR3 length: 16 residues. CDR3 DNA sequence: TGTGCCCCCAGCAGGGTCCAGATAATCGCTGGAAACACCATATATTTT. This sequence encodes CAPSRVQIIAGNTIYF.

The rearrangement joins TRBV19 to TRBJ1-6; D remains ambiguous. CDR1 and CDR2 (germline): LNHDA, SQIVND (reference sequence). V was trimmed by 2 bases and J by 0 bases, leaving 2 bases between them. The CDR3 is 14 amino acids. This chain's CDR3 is CASSIHSYNSPLHF. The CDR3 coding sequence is TGTGCCAGTAGTATACACTCCTATAATTCACCCCTCCACTTT.

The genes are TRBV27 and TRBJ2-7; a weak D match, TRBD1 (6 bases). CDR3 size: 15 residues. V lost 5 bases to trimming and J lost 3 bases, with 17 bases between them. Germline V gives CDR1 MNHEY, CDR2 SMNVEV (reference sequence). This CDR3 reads CASSLSRGLLYEQYF. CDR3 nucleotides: TGTGCCAGCAGTCTCTCCAGGGGCCTCCTCTACGAGCAGTACTTC.

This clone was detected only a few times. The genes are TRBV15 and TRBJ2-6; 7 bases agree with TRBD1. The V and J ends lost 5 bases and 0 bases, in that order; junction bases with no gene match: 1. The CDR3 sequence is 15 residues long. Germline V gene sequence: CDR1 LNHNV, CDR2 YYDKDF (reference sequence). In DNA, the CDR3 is TGTGCCACCAGCGGGGACAGCTCTGGGGCCAACGTCCTGACTTTC. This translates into CATSGDSSGANVLTF.

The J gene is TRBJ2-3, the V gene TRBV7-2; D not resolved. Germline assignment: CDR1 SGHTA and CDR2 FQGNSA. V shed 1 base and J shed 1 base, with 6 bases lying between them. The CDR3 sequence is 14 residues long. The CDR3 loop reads CASSLERGTDTQYF. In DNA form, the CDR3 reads TGTGCCAGCAGCTTAGAACGGGGCACAGATACGCAGTATTTT.

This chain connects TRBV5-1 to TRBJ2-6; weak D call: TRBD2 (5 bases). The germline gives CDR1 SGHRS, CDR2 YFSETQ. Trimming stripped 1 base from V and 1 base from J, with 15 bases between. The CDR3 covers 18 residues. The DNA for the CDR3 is TGCGCCAGCAGCTTGTCGGGGAGTAGTGCATCTGGGGCCAACGTCCTGACTTTC. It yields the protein CASSLSGSSASGANVLTF.

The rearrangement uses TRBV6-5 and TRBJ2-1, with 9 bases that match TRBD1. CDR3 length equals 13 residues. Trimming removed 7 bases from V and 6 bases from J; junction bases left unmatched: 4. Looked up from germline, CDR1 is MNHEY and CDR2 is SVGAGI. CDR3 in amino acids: CASNRQGGNEQFF. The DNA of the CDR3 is TGTGCCAGCAATAGACAGGGGGGCAATGAGCAGTTCTTC.

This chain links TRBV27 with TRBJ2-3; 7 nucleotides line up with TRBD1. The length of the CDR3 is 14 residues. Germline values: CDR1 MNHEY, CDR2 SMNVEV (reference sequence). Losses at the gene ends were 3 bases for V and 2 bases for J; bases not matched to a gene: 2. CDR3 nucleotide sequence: TGTGCCAGCAGTTTGGGACAGTTCACAGATACGCAGTATTTT. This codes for CASSLGQFTDTQYF.

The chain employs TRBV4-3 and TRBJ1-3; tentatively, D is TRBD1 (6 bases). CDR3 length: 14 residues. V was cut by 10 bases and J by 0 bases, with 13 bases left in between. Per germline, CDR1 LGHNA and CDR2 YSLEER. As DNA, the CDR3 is TGCGCCACCTCTAGACAGGTCTCTGGAAACACCATATATTTT. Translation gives CATSRQVSGNTIYF.

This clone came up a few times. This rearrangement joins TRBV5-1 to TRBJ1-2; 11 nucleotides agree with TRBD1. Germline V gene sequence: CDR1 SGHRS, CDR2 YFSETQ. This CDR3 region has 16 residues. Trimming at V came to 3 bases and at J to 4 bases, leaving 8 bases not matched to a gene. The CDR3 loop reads CASSSDGQGAVYGYTF. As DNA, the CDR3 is TGCGCCAGCAGCTCGGACGGACAGGGGGCGGTCTATGGCTACACCTTC.

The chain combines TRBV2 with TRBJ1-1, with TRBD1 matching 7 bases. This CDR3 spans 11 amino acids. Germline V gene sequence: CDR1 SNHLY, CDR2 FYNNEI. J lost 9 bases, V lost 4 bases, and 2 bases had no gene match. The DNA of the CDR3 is TGTGCCAGCAGTGGGGACAGAAAAGCTTTCTTT. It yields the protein CASSGDRKAFF.

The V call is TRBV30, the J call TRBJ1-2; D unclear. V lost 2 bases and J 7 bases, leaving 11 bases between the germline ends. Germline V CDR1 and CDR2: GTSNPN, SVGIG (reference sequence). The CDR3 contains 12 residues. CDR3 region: CAWSPQFGGYTF. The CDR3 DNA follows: TGTGCCTGGAGTCCACAATTTGGTGGCTACACCTTC. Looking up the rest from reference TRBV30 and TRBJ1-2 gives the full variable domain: SQTIHQWPATLVQPVGSPLSLECTVEGTSNPNLYWYRQAAGRGLQLLFYSVGIGQISSEVPQNLSASRPQDRQFILSSKKLLLSDSGFYLCAWSPQFGGYTFGSGTRLTVV.

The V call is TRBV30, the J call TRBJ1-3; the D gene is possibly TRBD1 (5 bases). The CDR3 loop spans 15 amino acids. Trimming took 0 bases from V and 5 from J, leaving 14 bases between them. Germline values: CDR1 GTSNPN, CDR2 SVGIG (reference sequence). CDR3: CAWSVRGGRRNTIYF. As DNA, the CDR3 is TGTGCCTGGAGTGTACGGGGGGGGAGGAGAAACACCATATATTTT.

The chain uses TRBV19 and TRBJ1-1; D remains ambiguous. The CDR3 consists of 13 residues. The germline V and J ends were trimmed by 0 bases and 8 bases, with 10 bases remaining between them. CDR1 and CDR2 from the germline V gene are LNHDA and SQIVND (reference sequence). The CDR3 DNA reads TGTGCCAGTAGTATAGATCGGGTCGGGGAAGCTTTCTTT. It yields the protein CASSIDRVGEAFF.

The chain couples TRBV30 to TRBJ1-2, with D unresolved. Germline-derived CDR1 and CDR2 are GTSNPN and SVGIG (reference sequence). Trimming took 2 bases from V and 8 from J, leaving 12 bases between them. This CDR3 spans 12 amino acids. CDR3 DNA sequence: TGTGCCTGGAGTATGAAGGTCGGGGGCTACACCTTC. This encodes CAWSMKVGGYTF.

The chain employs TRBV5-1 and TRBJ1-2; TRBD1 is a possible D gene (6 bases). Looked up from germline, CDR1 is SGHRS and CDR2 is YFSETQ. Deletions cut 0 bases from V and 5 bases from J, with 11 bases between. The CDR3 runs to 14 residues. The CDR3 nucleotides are TGCGCCAGCAGCTTGGTACAGGGCACATATGGCTACACCTTC. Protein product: CASSLVQGTYGYTF.

CDR3 in amino acids: CASNLDSPGANVLTF. CDR3 nucleotides: TGTGCCAGCAACCTTGACAGTCCTGGGGCCAACGTCCTGACTTTC. The chain links TRBV2 to TRBJ2-6, with a possible D match to TRBD1 (5 bases). Germline V gene data show CDR1 as SNHLY and CDR2 as FYNNEI. Trimming pared 7 bases from V and 2 bases from J, leaving 12 bases between. This CDR3 contains 15 residues.

CDR3 amino acids: CASSTKGRSKEKLFF. CDR3 bases: TGTGCCAGTAGTACAAAAGGGAGGTCAAAGGAAAAACTGTTTTTT. This chain uses TRBV19 with TRBJ1-4; D remains ambiguous. The CDR3 sequence is 15 residues long. Per the germline V gene, CDR1 is LNHDA and CDR2 is SQIVND (reference sequence). The V end lost 4 bases, the J end lost 8 bases, and 17 bases lay between the germline ends.

CDR3 protein: CASSSNRAAEAFF. CDR3 DNA sequence: TGTGCCAGCAGCTCAAACAGGGCTGCTGAAGCTTTCTTT. The rearrangement uses TRBV11-1 and TRBJ1-1; TRBD1 is a possible D gene (6 bases). CDR1 is SGHAT and CDR2 is FQDESV in the germline V gene (reference sequence). Trimming took 4 bases from V and 6 from J, leaving 12 bases between them. The CDR3 length is 13 residues.